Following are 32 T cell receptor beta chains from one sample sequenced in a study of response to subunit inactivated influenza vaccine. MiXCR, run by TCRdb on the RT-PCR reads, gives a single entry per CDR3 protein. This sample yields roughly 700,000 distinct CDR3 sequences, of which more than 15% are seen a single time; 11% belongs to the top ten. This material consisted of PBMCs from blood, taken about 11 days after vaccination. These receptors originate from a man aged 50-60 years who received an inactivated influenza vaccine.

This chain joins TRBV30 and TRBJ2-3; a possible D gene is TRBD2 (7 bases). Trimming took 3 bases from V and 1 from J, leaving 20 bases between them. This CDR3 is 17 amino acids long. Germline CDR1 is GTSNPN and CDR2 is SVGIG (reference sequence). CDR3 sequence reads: CAWSRGTGGSGTDTQYF. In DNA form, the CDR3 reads TGTGCCTGGAGCAGGGGCACCGGCGGGAGCGGCACAGATACGCAGTATTTT. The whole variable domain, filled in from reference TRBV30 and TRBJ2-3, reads SQTIHQWPATLVQPVGSPLSLECTVEGTSNPNLYWYRQAAGRGLQLLFYSVGIGQISSEVPQNLSASRPQDRQFILSSKKLLLSDSGFYLCAWSRGTGGSGTDTQYFGPGTRLTVL.

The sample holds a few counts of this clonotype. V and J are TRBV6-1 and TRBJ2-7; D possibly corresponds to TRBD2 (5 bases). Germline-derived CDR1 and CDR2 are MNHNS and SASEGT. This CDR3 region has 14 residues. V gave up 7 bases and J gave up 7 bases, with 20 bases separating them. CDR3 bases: TGTGCCAGCACTCCCCGAGGGAAGCTGAGGGAGCAGTACTTC. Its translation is CASTPRGKLREQYF.

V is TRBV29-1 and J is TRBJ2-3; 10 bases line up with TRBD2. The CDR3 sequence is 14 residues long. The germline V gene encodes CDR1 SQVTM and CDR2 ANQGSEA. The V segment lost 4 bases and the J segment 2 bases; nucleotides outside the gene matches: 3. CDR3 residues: CSVVAGGYTDTQYF. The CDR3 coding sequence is TGCAGCGTTGTAGCGGGGGGCTACACAGATACGCAGTATTTT.

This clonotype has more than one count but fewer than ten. The CDR3 DNA sequence: TGTGCCAGCAGCGTCCGAGCGGGGGCCTACAATGAGCAGTTCTTC. Translation gives CASSVRAGAYNEQFF. The V call is TRBV9, the J call TRBJ2-1; 8 bases are a match to TRBD2. J was trimmed by 2 bases and V by 2 bases; bases with no gene match: 3. CDR1 SGDLS and CDR2 YYNGEE come from the germline V gene. The CDR3 length is 15 residues.

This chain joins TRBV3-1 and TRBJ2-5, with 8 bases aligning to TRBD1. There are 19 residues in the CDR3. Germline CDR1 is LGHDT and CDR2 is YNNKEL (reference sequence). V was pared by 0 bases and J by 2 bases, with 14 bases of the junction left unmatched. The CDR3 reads CASSQDRDRFFIGQETQYF. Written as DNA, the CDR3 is TGTGCCAGCAGCCAAGACCGGGACAGGTTTTTCATCGGGCAAGAGACCCAGTACTTC.

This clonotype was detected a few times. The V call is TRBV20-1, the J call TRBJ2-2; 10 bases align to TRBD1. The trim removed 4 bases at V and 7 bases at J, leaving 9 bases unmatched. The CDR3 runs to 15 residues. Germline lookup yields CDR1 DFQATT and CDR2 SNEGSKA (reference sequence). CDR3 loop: CSATTGGARGGELFF. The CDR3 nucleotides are TGCAGTGCTACGACAGGGGGCGCAAGAGGCGGGGAGCTGTTTTTT.

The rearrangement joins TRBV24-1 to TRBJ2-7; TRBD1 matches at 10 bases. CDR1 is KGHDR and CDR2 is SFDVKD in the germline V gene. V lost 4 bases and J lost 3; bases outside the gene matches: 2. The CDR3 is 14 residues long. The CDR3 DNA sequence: TGTGCCACCAGTGAAGGGGACAGGGGCTACGAGCAGTACTTC. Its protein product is CATSEGDRGYEQYF.

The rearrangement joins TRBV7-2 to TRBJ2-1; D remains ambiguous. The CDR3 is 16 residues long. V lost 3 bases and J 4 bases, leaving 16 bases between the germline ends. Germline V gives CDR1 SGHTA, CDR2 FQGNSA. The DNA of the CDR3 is TGTGCCAGCAGCTTTTCCCCGGGCCAGGCTTACAATGAGCAGTTCTTC. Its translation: CASSFSPGQAYNEQFF.

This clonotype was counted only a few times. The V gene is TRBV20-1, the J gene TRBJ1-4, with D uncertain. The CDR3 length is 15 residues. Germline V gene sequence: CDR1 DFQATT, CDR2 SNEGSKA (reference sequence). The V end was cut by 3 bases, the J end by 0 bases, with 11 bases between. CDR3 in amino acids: CSASPLVATNEKLFF. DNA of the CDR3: TGCAGTGCTAGCCCCCTCGTAGCAACTAATGAAAAACTGTTTTTT.

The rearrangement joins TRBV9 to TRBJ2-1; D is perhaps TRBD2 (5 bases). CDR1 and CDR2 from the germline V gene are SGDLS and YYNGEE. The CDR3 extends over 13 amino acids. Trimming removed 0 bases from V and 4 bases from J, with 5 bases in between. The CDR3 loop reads CASSVAGYNEQFF. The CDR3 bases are TGTGCCAGCAGCGTAGCGGGGTACAATGAGCAGTTCTTC.

In DNA form, the CDR3 reads TGTGCCAGCAGTTTACATGGGGGGGACGAAAAACTGTTTTTT. It translates to CASSLHGGDEKLFF. The V call is TRBV12-3 or TRBV12-4, the J call TRBJ1-4, with D perhaps TRBD1 (5 bases). This CDR3 has 14 residues. Between the trimmed V and J ends, which lost 2 bases and 8 bases, there was a span of 12 bases.

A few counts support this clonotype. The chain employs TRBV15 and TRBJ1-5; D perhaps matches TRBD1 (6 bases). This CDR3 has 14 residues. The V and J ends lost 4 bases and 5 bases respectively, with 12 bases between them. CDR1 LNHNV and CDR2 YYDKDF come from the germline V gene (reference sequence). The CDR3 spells CATSMGGRDQPQHF. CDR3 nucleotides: TGTGCCACCAGCATGGGGGGGCGAGATCAGCCCCAGCATTTT.

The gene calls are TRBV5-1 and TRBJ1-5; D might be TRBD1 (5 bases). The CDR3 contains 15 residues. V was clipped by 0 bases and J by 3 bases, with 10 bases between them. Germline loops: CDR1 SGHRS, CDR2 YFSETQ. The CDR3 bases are TGCGCCAGCAGCTTGGGGGGGTCCCACAATCAGCCCCAGCATTTT. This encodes CASSLGGSHNQPQHF.

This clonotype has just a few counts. CDR3 DNA: TGTGCCACCAGCAGAGGTAGGACAGGGTACTCCTACGAGCAGTACTTC. Translation gives CATSRGRTGYSYEQYF. The rearrangement uses TRBV15 and TRBJ2-7; 8 bases align to TRBD1. The trim removed 1 base at V and 0 bases at J, leaving 5 bases unmatched. The CDR3 is made up of 16 amino acids. CDR1 and CDR2 (germline): LNHNV, YYDKDF (reference sequence).

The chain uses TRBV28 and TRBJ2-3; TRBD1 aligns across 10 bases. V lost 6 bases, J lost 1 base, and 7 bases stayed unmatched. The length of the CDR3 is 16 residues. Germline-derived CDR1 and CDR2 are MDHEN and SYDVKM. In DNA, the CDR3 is TGTGCCAGCAGCGGCCCGGGACAGGGGCGCACAGATACGCAGTATTTT. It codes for CASSGPGQGRTDTQYF.

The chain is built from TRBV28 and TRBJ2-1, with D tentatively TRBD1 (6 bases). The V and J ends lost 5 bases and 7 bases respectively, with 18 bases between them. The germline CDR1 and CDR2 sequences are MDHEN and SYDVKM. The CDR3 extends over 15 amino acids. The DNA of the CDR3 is TGTGCCAGCAGTCCGACAGGCGGGCGCCGGAATGAGCAGTTCTTC. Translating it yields CASSPTGGRRNEQFF.

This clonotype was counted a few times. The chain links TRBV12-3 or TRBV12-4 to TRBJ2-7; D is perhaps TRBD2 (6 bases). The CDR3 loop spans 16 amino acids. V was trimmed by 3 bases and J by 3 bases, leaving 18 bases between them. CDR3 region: CASSFTFRRADYEQYF. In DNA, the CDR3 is TGTGCCAGCAGTTTCACTTTTCGGAGGGCTGACTACGAGCAGTACTTC.

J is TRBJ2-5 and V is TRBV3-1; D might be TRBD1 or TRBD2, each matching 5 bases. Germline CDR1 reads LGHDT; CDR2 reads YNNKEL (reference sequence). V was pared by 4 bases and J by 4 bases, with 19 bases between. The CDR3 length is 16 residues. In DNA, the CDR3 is TGTGCCAGCAGCCCCCCGGGGCTGACCTCTGGAGAGACCCAGTACTTC. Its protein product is CASSPPGLTSGETQYF.

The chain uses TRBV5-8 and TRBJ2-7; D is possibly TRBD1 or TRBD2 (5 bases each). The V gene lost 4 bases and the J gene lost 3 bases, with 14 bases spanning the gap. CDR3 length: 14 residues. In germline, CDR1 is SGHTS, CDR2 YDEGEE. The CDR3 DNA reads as TGTGCCAGCAGCCCCGGGGACCGCTGCTACGAGCAGTACTTC. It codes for CASSPGDRCYEQYF.

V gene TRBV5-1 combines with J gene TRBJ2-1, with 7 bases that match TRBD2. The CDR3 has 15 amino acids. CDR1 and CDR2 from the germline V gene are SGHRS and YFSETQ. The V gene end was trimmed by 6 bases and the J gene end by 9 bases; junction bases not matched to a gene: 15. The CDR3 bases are TGCGCCAGCACCACCGGGGGGAGGTTGAATGGTGAGCAGTTCTTC. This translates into CASTTGGRLNGEQFF.

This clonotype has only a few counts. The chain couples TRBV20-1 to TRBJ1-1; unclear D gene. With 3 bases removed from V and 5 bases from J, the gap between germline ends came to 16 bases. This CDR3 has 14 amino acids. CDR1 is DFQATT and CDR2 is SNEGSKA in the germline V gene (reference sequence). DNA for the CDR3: TGCAGTGCTAGGGGAGGCCGCGGGGAGACTGAAGCTTTCTTT. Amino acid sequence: CSARGGRGETEAFF.

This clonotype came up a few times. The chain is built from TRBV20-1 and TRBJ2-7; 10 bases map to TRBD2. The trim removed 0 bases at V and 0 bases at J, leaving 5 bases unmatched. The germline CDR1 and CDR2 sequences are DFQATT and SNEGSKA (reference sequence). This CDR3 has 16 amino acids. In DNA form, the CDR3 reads TGCAGTGCTAGAGATCCTAGCGGGGGAACCTCCTACGAGCAGTACTTC. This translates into CSARDPSGGTSYEQYF.

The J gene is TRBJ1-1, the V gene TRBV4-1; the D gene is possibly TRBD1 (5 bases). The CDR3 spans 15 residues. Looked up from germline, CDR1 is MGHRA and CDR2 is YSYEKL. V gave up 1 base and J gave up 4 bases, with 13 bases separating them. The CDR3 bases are TGCGCCAGCAGCCAAGTGGCCAGGGAGATCACTGAAGCTTTCTTT. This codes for CASSQVAREITEAFF.

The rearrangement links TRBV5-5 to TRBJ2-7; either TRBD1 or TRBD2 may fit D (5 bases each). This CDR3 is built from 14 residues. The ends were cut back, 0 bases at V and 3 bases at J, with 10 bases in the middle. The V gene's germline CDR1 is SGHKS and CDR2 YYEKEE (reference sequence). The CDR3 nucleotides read TGTGCCAGCAGCTTGGTGATGGGGGACTACGAGCAGTACTTC. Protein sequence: CASSLVMGDYEQYF.

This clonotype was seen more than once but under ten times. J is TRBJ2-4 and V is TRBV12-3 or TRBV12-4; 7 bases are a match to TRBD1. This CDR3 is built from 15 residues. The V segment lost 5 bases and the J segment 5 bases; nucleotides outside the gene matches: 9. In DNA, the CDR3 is TGTGCCAGCAGTGCCCGGGACAGCCTTGAAAACATTCAGTACTTC. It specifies CASSARDSLENIQYF.

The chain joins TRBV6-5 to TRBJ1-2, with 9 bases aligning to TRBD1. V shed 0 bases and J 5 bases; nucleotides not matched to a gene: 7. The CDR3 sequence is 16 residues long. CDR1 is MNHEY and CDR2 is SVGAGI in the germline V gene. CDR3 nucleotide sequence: TGTGCCAGCAGTTACTCGACAGGGACAGGGCAATATGGCTACACCTTC. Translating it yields CASSYSTGTGQYGYTF.

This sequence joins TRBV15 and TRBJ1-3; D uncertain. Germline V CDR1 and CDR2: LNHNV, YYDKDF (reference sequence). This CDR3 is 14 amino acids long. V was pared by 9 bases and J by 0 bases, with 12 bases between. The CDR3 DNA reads TGTGCCACTCAGATAAGGAGCTCTGGAAACACCATATATTTT. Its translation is CATQIRSSGNTIYF.

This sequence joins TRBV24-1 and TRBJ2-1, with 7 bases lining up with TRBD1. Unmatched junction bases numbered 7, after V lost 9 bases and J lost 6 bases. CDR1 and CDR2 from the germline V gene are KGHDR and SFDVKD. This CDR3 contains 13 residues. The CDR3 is CATHTRGSNEQFF. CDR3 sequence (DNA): TGTGCCACCCATACCAGGGGGTCCAATGAGCAGTTCTTC.

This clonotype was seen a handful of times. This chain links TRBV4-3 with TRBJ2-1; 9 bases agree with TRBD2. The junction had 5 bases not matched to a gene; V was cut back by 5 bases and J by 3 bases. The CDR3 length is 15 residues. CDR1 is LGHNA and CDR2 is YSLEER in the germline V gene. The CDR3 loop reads CASSERGDNYNEQFF. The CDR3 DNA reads TGCGCCAGCAGCGAGCGGGGGGATAACTACAATGAGCAGTTCTTC.

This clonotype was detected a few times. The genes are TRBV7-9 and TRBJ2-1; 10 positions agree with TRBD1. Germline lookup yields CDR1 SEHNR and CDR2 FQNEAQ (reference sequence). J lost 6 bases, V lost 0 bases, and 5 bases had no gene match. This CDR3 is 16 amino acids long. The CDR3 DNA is TGTGCCAGCAGCTTAGCGCTCGGGACAGGGGCCAATGAGCAGTTCTTC. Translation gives CASSLALGTGANEQFF.

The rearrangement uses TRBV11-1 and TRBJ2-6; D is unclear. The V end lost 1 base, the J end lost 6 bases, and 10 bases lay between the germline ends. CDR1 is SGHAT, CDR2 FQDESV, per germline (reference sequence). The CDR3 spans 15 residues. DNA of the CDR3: TGTGCCAGCAGCTTAGAAGGGAATCAGGCCAACGTCCTGACTTTC. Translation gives CASSLEGNQANVLTF.

CDR3 sequence (DNA): TGTGCCAGCAGCCCCTCTGGGGCTAGCGGAGATACGCAGTATTTT. This sequence encodes CASSPSGASGDTQYF. The chain joins TRBV7-2 to TRBJ2-3; 7 nucleotides line up with TRBD2. There are 15 residues in the CDR3. With 5 bases clipped from V and 5 bases from J, the junction kept 10 bases outside the gene matches. Germline V gene lookup returns CDR1 SGHTA and CDR2 FQGNSA.